The 29 T cell receptor beta chains presented below share a single source sample, sequenced in a study of T cell repertoires in cytomegalovirus infection. Their target antigens are unknown. From the reads, TCRdb called clonotypes with MiXCR, one entry per CDR3 protein. The sample lists about 830,000 distinct CDR3 sequences, approximately 32% occurring once. This specimen was cultured CD8+ T cells from PBMCs, taken from culture after CMV antigen stimulation. The receptors here all came from a human donor in good health (CMV status not recorded). Some clones in this sample may be carry-over from other donors' samples.

This clonotype was counted a single time. This rearrangement joins TRBV5-1 to TRBJ2-7; tentatively, D is TRBD1 (5 bases). Trimming cost V 0 bases and J 7 bases, with 14 bases left between them. Germline V gene data show CDR1 as SGHRS and CDR2 as YFSETQ. The CDR3 loop spans 14 amino acids. In DNA form, the CDR3 reads TGCGCCAGCAGCTTGGGTGCAGGGCTAATTGAGCAGTACTTC. It encodes CASSLGAGLIEQYF. The whole variable domain, remainder taken from reference TRBV5-1 and TRBJ2-7, is KAGVTQTPRYLIKTRGQQVTLSCSPISGHRSVSWYQQTPGQGLQFLFEYFSETQRNKGNFPGRFSGRQFSNSRSEMNVSTLELGDSALYLCASSLGAGLIEQYFGPGTRLTVT.

This clonotype was counted a few times. The chain couples TRBV12-3 or TRBV12-4 to TRBJ2-4, with D hard to call. V lost 0 bases and J lost 0, with 15 bases in between. The CDR3 consists of 18 residues. The CDR3 region is CASSLASPIWIAKNIQYF. The DNA of the CDR3 is TGTGCCAGCAGTTTAGCGTCGCCTATTTGGATAGCCAAAAACATTCAGTACTTC.

Concerning this clonotype: The junction shows a germline mismatch at one end, possibly a read error. The rearrangement links TRBV9 to TRBJ1-1, with a weak D call TRBD1 (6 bases). The CDR3 runs 12 residues. Germline V CDR1 and CDR2: SGDLS, YYNGEE. DNA of the CDR3: TGTGCCAGCAGCGTAGTGGGACATGAAGTTTACTTT. As protein: CASSVVGHEVYF. The full variable domain, completed using reference TRBV9 and TRBJ1-1, is DSGVTQTPKHLITATGQRVTLRCSPRSGDLSVYWYQQSLDQGLQFLIQYYNGEERAKGNILERFSAQQFPDLHSELNLSSLELGDSALYFCASSVVGHEVYFGQGTRLTVV.

The sample holds a few counts of this clonotype. The V and J genes are TRBV3-1 and TRBJ2-7; D possibly matches TRBD1 or TRBD2 (6 bases each). In germline, CDR1 is LGHDT, CDR2 YNNKEL (reference sequence). The length of the CDR3 is 15 residues. Trimming removed 1 base from V and 5 bases from J, with 15 bases in between. CDR3 loop: CASSQGGLPGDEQYF. The CDR3 DNA reads as TGTGCCAGCAGCCAAGGGGGACTCCCAGGGGACGAGCAGTACTTC.

This rearrangement joins TRBV19 to TRBJ1-5; no clear D gene. The length of the CDR3 is 15 residues. V dropped 7 bases and J dropped 0 bases, with 13 bases sitting between them. Germline V gene data show CDR1 as LNHDA and CDR2 as SQIVND (reference sequence). This CDR3 reads CASIQYGDSNQPQHF. In DNA form, the CDR3 reads TGTGCCAGTATTCAATACGGTGATAGCAATCAGCCCCAGCATTTT.

DNA for the CDR3: TGTGCCAGCAGCATCTGGATGGGCGGGGATACGCAGTATTTT. It codes for CASSIWMGGDTQYF. V gene TRBV7-2 combines with J gene TRBJ2-3; D may be TRBD2 (5 bases). Germline loops: CDR1 SGHTA, CDR2 FQGNSA. The CDR3 extends over 14 amino acids. V was shortened by 5 bases and J by 6 bases, with 15 bases between the two germline ends.

The rearrangement links TRBV7-6 to TRBJ1-4; D not resolved. The V end was cut by 3 bases, the J end by 7 bases, with 9 bases between. This CDR3 has 13 residues. CDR1 is SGHVS and CDR2 is FNYEAQ in the germline V gene. CDR3 nucleotide sequence: TGTGCCAGCAGCTTTTCCCTTGGTGAAAAACTGTTTTTT. Protein: CASSFSLGEKLFF.

This clonotype was picked up many times. This chain uses TRBV7-2 with TRBJ1-3; D remains ambiguous. Trimming cost V 5 bases and J 2 bases, with 10 bases left between them. The CDR3 loop spans 14 amino acids. The germline V gene has CDR1 SGHTA and CDR2 FQGNSA. For the CDR3, the DNA is TGTGCCAGCAGCGGGCCAAGGGCTGGAAACACCATATATTTT. This codes for CASSGPRAGNTIYF.

The gene calls are TRBV6-5 and TRBJ2-1; TRBD2 agrees at 7 bases. V dropped 0 bases and J dropped 4; count of bases not matched to a gene: 6. The CDR3 extends over 16 amino acids. The germline CDR1 and CDR2 sequences are MNHEY and SVGAGI. CDR3 in DNA: TGTGCCAGCAGTTACTCCGCTAGCGGTCGTTACAATGAGCAGTTCTTC. Its protein product is CASSYSASGRYNEQFF.

The chain is built from TRBV24-1 and TRBJ2-2, with 10 bases identical to TRBD2. Germline V CDR1 and CDR2: KGHDR, SFDVKD. With V trimmed by 3 bases and J by 7 bases, 10 bases remained unmatched. The CDR3 extends over 17 amino acids. CDR3 coding DNA: TGTGCCACCAGTGATGACACTAGCGGGGAAAATTTCGGGGAGCTGTTTTTT. Encoded protein: CATSDDTSGENFGELFF.

This clonotype was seen a single time. The chain recombines TRBV15 with TRBJ2-3, with a possible D match to TRBD2 (6 bases). The CDR3 covers 15 residues. Between the trimmed V and J ends, which lost 0 bases and 5 bases, there was a span of 12 bases. Germline CDR1 is LNHNV and CDR2 is YYDKDF (reference sequence). The DNA of the CDR3 is TGTGCCACCAGCAGAGATGGAGGGGACGTAGATACGCAGTATTTT. This sequence encodes CATSRDGGDVDTQYF.

CDR3 sequence reads: CSVVAGTDLYGYTF. CDR3 sequence (DNA): TGCAGCGTCGTTGCCGGGACCGATCTCTATGGCTACACCTTC. The chain employs TRBV29-1 and TRBJ1-2; D might be TRBD1 (5 bases). Germline V gene lookup returns CDR1 SQVTM and CDR2 ANQGSEA. V lost 6 bases and J 4 bases, leaving 18 bases between the germline ends. This CDR3 is 14 amino acids long.

The V and J genes are TRBV12-5 and TRBJ1-1, with D possibly matching TRBD1 (5 bases). Germline-derived CDR1 and CDR2 are LGHNT and FRNRAP. V dropped 0 bases and J dropped 5 bases, with 16 bases sitting between them. This CDR3 is 16 amino acids long. This chain's CDR3 is CASGLVGEGIVTEAFF. The CDR3 DNA follows: TGTGCTAGTGGTTTGGTAGGGGAAGGGATAGTGACTGAAGCTTTCTTT.

In its sample, this clonotype was seen a few times. The chain is built from TRBV2 and TRBJ2-3, with 8 bases lining up with TRBD2. CDR1 and CDR2 (germline): SNHLY, FYNNEI. Trimming at V came to 4 bases and at J to 2 bases, leaving 11 bases not matched to a gene. This CDR3 region has 17 residues. The CDR3 coding sequence is TGTGCCAGCAGTGCATTCGGGCGGGGGGACCTCACAGATACGCAGTATTTT. It is translated as CASSAFGRGDLTDTQYF.

The V call is TRBV4-1, the J call TRBJ1-2; D is uncertain. The V and J ends lost 0 bases and 0 bases respectively, with 11 bases between them. This CDR3 region has 16 residues. Germline-derived CDR1 and CDR2 are MGHRA and YSYEKL. DNA for the CDR3: TGCGCCAGCAGCCAAGATTCCTTGTCTACTAACTATGGCTACACCTTC. This gives the protein CASSQDSLSTNYGYTF.

This clonotype has ten or more counts. The chain couples TRBV7-6 to TRBJ2-7, with no clear D. The germline V gene has CDR1 SGHVS and CDR2 FNYEAQ. V was cut by 1 base and J by 3 bases, with 7 bases left in between. This CDR3 spans 13 amino acids. This CDR3 is CASSLEDGYEQYF. CDR3 bases: TGTGCCAGCAGCTTAGAGGACGGCTACGAGCAGTACTTC.

The chain recombines TRBV29-1 with TRBJ2-7; TRBD1 agrees at 7 bases. The J segment lost 6 bases and the V segment lost 2 bases, leaving 13 bases of the junction unmatched. Germline CDR1 SQVTM, CDR2 ANQGSEA. The CDR3 contains 15 residues. DNA of the CDR3: TGCAGCGTTGAAAAGATACAGGGGATAGGATTCGAGCAGTACTTC. Translating it yields CSVEKIQGIGFEQYF.

This clonotype showed up just a few times. The V gene is TRBV29-1, the J gene TRBJ2-3; possible D gene TRBD2, 6 bases. V was clipped by 6 bases and J by 5 bases, with 27 bases between them. Germline CDR1 SQVTM, CDR2 ANQGSEA. The CDR3 loop spans 17 amino acids. CDR3 sequence: CSVRYLNPGLLIDTQYF. Here the CDR3 DNA reads TGCAGCGTGCGTTACTTAAACCCGGGACTCCTCATAGATACGCAGTATTTT.

The V and J genes are TRBV19 and TRBJ1-1; no clear D gene. Germline-derived CDR1 and CDR2 are LNHDA and SQIVND (reference sequence). The V and J ends lost 9 bases and 7 bases respectively, with 9 bases between them. The CDR3 consists of 10 residues. CDR3 region: CASGVLEAFF. The CDR3 bases are TGTGCCAGCGGCGTCCTTGAAGCTTTCTTT.

This clonotype was seen only a few times. The CDR3 DNA follows: TGTGCCATCAGTGAGAAACAGGGGGCTTACTACAATGAGCAGTTCTTC. Its protein product is CAISEKQGAYYNEQFF. V is TRBV10-3 and J is TRBJ2-1, with 9 positions matching TRBD1. Unmatched junction bases numbered 5, after V lost 2 bases and J lost 3 bases. The germline gives CDR1 ENHRY, CDR2 SYGVKD. This CDR3 spans 16 amino acids.

CDR3: CASSVRGPPYNEQFF. The CDR3, as DNA: TGTGCCAGCAGTGTAAGGGGGCCCCCCTACAATGAGCAGTTCTTC. The V and J genes are TRBV2 and TRBJ2-1, with 7 nucleotides matching TRBD1. With 4 bases clipped from V and 2 bases from J, the junction kept 5 bases outside the gene matches. The CDR3 runs to 15 residues. Germline V CDR1 and CDR2: SNHLY, FYNNEI. Variable domain in full (rest from reference TRBV2 and TRBJ2-1): EPEVTQTPSHQVTQMGQEVILRCVPISNHLYFYWYRQILGQKVEFLVSFYNNEISEKSEIFDDQFSVERPDGSNFTLKIRSTKLEDSAMYFCASSVRGPPYNEQFFGPGTRLTVL.

The genes are TRBV19 and TRBJ2-7, with D perhaps TRBD2 (6 bases). This CDR3 is 14 amino acids long. Germline loops: CDR1 LNHDA, CDR2 SQIVND (reference sequence). The V end lost 5 bases, the J end lost 0 bases, and 11 bases lay between the germline ends. CDR3 coding DNA: TGTGCCAGTAGTCCGGGACTCGGCTCCTACGAGCAGTACGTC. It specifies CASSPGLGSYEQYV.

This clonotype has more than one count but fewer than ten. This chain connects TRBV6-5 to TRBJ2-1; 8 nucleotides align to TRBD2. The CDR3 is 18 amino acids. V shed 6 bases, J shed 1 base, and the junction held 14 bases outside the gene matches. Germline V gene lookup returns CDR1 MNHEY and CDR2 SVGAGI. The CDR3 protein is CASSQGSPSGGSYNEQFF. Written as DNA, the CDR3 is TGTGCCAGCAGCCAGGGGAGCCCGAGCGGGGGTTCCTACAATGAGCAGTTCTTC.

This clonotype was observed a few times. The chain uses TRBV29-1 and TRBJ2-1; D is unclear. Trimming took 4 bases from V and 0 from J, leaving 19 bases between them. Per the germline V gene, CDR1 is SQVTM and CDR2 is ANQGSEA. The CDR3 runs to 17 residues. In nucleotides, the CDR3 is TGCAGCGTTGTGATGGCTAGACGTTATCTCTCCTACAATGAGCAGTTCTTC. This translates into CSVVMARRYLSYNEQFF.

This clonotype has just a few counts. The V call is TRBV7-2, the J call TRBJ2-5; weak D call: TRBD1 (6 bases). Trimming pared 3 bases from V and 2 bases from J, leaving 13 bases between. The germline V gene has CDR1 SGHTA and CDR2 FQGNSA. The CDR3 has 15 amino acids. This CDR3 reads CASSLSQGKQETQYF. For the CDR3, the DNA is TGTGCCAGCAGCTTGTCACAGGGAAAACAAGAGACCCAGTACTTC.

The chain couples TRBV19 to TRBJ2-6, with 10 bases fitting TRBD1. Losses at the gene ends were 0 bases for V and 2 bases for J; bases not matched to a gene: 7. This CDR3 contains 19 residues. From germline, CDR1 is LNHDA and CDR2 SQIVND (reference sequence). CDR3 nucleotide sequence: TGTGCCAGTAGTATAGACCTCGACAGGGGGCGGACTGGGGCCAACGTCCTGACTTTC. Translation gives CASSIDLDRGRTGANVLTF.

The gene calls are TRBV6-2 or TRBV6-3 and TRBJ1-1; D uncertain. Germline-derived CDR1 and CDR2 are MNHEY and SVGEGT. CDR3 size: 13 residues. V was shortened by 7 bases and J by 1 base, with 10 bases between the two germline ends. CDR3 bases: TGTGCCAGCACCCTTTATGGGAACACTGAAGCTTTCTTT. Protein: CASTLYGNTEAFF.

The V call is TRBV27, the J call TRBJ2-7, with 8 bases identical to TRBD1. Germline values: CDR1 MNHEY, CDR2 SMNVEV (reference sequence). The CDR3 runs 14 residues. The trim removed 2 bases at V and 5 bases at J, leaving 5 bases unmatched. The CDR3 sequence: CASSLQGALNEQYF. The DNA of the CDR3 is TGTGCCAGCAGTTTACAGGGGGCTTTAAACGAGCAGTACTTC.

This chain joins TRBV29-1 and TRBJ2-7, with unresolved D. Germline assignment: CDR1 SQVTM and CDR2 ANQGSEA. Trimming removed 1 base from V and 3 bases from J, with 19 bases in between. This CDR3 comprises 16 residues. Here the CDR3 reads CSVEALVSGPDYEQYF. DNA for the CDR3: TGCAGCGTTGAAGCCCTGGTTTCTGGGCCCGACTACGAGCAGTACTTC.